The 30 T cell receptor beta chains listed next were all sequenced from one sample in a study of cytomegalovirus exposure and HLA in healthy donors. Produced via immunoSEQ multiplex PCR; TCRdb's table is partial and in-frame only. This table holds approximately 150,000 clones, about 89% found once. Sequenced input: PBMCs. The receptor source for this set is a man between 18 and 29 years old in good health and CMV-seropositive.

This clone was recorded only once. The V and J genes are TRBV4-2 and TRBJ2-7; 9 bases map to TRBD1. CDR3 length: 16 amino acids. After removal of 0 bases from V and 4 bases from J, the junction contained 7 bases not matched to a gene. Germline CDR1 and CDR2: LGHNA and YNFKEQ. As DNA, the CDR3 is TGTGCCAGCAGCCAAGATTTGGACAGGGGTTGGTACGAGCAGTACTTC. This codes for CASSQDLDRGWYEQYF.

The CDR3 DNA is TGTGCCAGCAGTAGGACAGGGAACACAGATACGCAGTATTTT. Its translation is CASSRTGNTDTQYF. The rearrangement joins TRBV6-5 to TRBJ2-3, with 8 bases that match TRBD1. CDR3 length: 14 residues. Per germline, CDR1 MNHEY and CDR2 SVGAGI. V lost 5 bases to trimming and J lost 2 bases; unmatched junction nucleotides: 3.

The V and J genes are TRBV19 and TRBJ1-5; maybe TRBD1 (6 bases). Germline CDR1 and CDR2: LNHDA and SQIVND (reference sequence). The V end was cut by 7 bases, the J end by 0 bases, with 13 bases between. CDR3 length: 15 residues. This CDR3 reads CASNRGAYSNQPQHF. The CDR3 DNA sequence: TGTGCCAGTAATCGGGGGGCGTATAGCAATCAGCCCCAGCATTTT.

This chain connects TRBV20-1 to TRBJ1-6; D remains ambiguous. The V gene lost 3 bases and the J gene lost 15 bases, with 12 bases spanning the gap. Germline V CDR1 and CDR2: DFQATT, SNEGSKA (reference sequence). This CDR3 spans 11 amino acids. The CDR3 sequence: CSAREGVNLHF. The CDR3 nucleotides read TGCAGTGCTAGGGAAGGAGTTAACCTCCACTTT.

V usage is TRBV29-1 and J usage is TRBJ2-2; 7 bases map to TRBD2. Germline V gives CDR1 SQVTM, CDR2 ANQGSEA. There are 14 residues in the CDR3. J gave up 4 bases and V 1 base, and 3 bases lay outside the gene matches. The CDR3 bases are TGCAGCGTTGAAGCTAGCGGAATCACCGGGGAGCTGTTTTTT. This codes for CSVEASGITGELFF.

The chain joins TRBV6-5 to TRBJ2-7; 9 nucleotides align to TRBD2. V was clipped by 6 bases and J by 4 bases; unmatched bases: 10. The CDR3 spans 15 residues. The germline gives CDR1 MNHEY, CDR2 SVGAGI. CDR3 protein: CASSRLLAGGYEQYF. The DNA of the CDR3 is TGTGCCAGCAGCCGACTACTAGCGGGCGGTTACGAGCAGTACTTC.

The V and J genes are TRBV9 and TRBJ2-5; 7 bases are shared with TRBD1. The trim removed 0 bases at V and 0 bases at J, leaving 8 bases unmatched. Per germline, CDR1 SGDLS and CDR2 YYNGEE. There are 17 residues in the CDR3. CDR3 region: CASSVGVSTGDQETQYF. The CDR3 DNA reads as TGTGCCAGCAGCGTAGGGGTCTCAACAGGGGACCAAGAGACCCAGTACTTC.

The V gene is TRBV4-1, the J gene TRBJ1-1, with D possibly TRBD1 on 5 matching bases. Trimming took 1 base from V and 1 from J, leaving 16 bases between them. The germline V gene encodes CDR1 MGHRA and CDR2 YSYEKL. The CDR3 is 17 amino acids. The CDR3: CASSQVTSARANTEAFF. For the CDR3, the DNA is TGCGCCAGCAGCCAAGTCACCTCGGCCAGGGCGAACACTGAAGCTTTCTTT.

This rearrangement joins TRBV2 to TRBJ2-2, with TRBD2 matching 11 bases. J gave up 4 bases and V 6 bases, and 1 base lay outside the gene matches. The length of the CDR3 is 14 residues. Germline V gene data show CDR1 as SNHLY and CDR2 as FYNNEI. In DNA form, the CDR3 reads TGTGCCAGCAGGACTAGCGGGACCACCGGGGAGCTGTTTTTT. Residues: CASRTSGTTGELFF.

This clone was detected only once. The chain joins TRBV5-1 to TRBJ2-3; D remains unclear. The CDR3 sequence is 15 residues long. Deletions cut 4 bases from V and 1 base from J, with 13 bases between. The V gene's germline CDR1 is SGHRS and CDR2 YFSETQ. The chain's CDR3 is CASSSSGEGTDTQYF. The CDR3 nucleotides are TGCGCCAGCAGCAGCTCCGGAGAAGGCACAGATACGCAGTATTTT.

The chain has TRBV29-1 and TRBJ1-2, with D possibly being TRBD1 (5 bases). The germline V and J ends were trimmed by 7 bases and 4 bases, with 10 bases remaining between them. Germline V lookup: CDR1 SQVTM, CDR2 ANQGSEA. This CDR3 spans 11 amino acids. As DNA, the CDR3 is TGCAGCGCCCAGGGCCGCTATGGCTACACCTTC. The encoded protein is CSAQGRYGYTF.

V usage is TRBV7-8 and J usage is TRBJ2-1; D unresolved. Trimming removed 1 base from V and 0 bases from J, with 16 bases in between. Germline assignment: CDR1 SGHVS and CDR2 FQNEAQ. The CDR3 extends over 18 amino acids. The CDR3 loop reads CASSLETFDARSYNEQFF. CDR3 DNA sequence: TGTGCCAGCAGCTTAGAGACTTTTGACGCTCGCTCCTACAATGAGCAGTTCTTC.

For the CDR3, the DNA is TGTGCCAGCAGTTGGACTAGCGGCGTGGCGGATACGCAGTATTTT. Its protein product is CASSWTSGVADTQYF. J is TRBJ2-3 and V is TRBV27; TRBD2 matches 10 bases. J gave up 6 bases and V 4 bases, and 7 bases lay outside the gene matches. Germline V gene data show CDR1 as MNHEY and CDR2 as SMNVEV (reference sequence). This CDR3 is 15 amino acids long.

This clone has only a few counts. The rearrangement links TRBV4-3 to TRBJ2-5, with D tentatively TRBD1 (6 bases). CDR3 length: 15 residues. Germline lookup yields CDR1 LGHNA and CDR2 YSLEER. V lost 1 base and J 4 bases, leaving 13 bases between the germline ends. The CDR3 protein is CASSQARTGSETQYF. CDR3 in DNA: TGCGCCAGCAGCCAAGCCCGCACAGGGTCAGAGACCCAGTACTTC.

The chain employs TRBV29-1 and TRBJ1-2, with 9 bases aligning to TRBD1. CDR3 length: 12 residues. Trimming took 5 bases from V and 4 from J; bases not matched to a gene: 2. Germline loops: CDR1 SQVTM, CDR2 ANQGSEA. CDR3 in amino acids: CSVRTGVYGYTF. The CDR3 DNA is TGCAGCGTTAGGACAGGGGTCTATGGCTACACCTTC. Full variable domain (remainder filled in from reference TRBV29-1 and TRBJ1-2): SAVISQKPSRDICQRGTSLTIQCQVDSQVTMMFWYRQQPGQSLTLIATANQGSEATYESGFVIDKFPISRPNLTFSTLTVSNMSPEDSSIYLCSVRTGVYGYTFGSGTRLTVV.

V and J are TRBV9 and TRBJ2-2; possible D gene TRBD2, 6 bases. Germline assignment: CDR1 SGDLS and CDR2 YYNGEE. The CDR3 covers 15 residues. V was shortened by 0 bases and J by 7 bases, with 13 bases between the two germline ends. CDR3 bases: TGTGCCAGCAGCGTAGAGGGACTCGGGAACGGGGAGCTGTTTTTT. Protein sequence: CASSVEGLGNGELFF.

In this sample, this clone turned up a few times. The rearrangement uses TRBV5-1 and TRBJ2-5; D might be TRBD1 (6 bases). The CDR3 length is 13 residues. Germline CDR1 and CDR2: SGHRS and YFSETQ. The germline V and J ends were trimmed by 0 bases and 5 bases, with 8 bases remaining between them. The DNA for the CDR3 is TGCGCCAGCAGCTTGGGTACAGGGGAGACCCAGTACTTC. This translates into CASSLGTGETQYF.

The J gene is TRBJ1-2, the V gene TRBV2; possible D gene TRBD1, 5 bases. The length of the CDR3 is 13 residues. Germline-derived CDR1 and CDR2 are SNHLY and FYNNEI. Trimming cost V 6 bases and J 6 bases, with 14 bases left between them. As DNA, the CDR3 is TGTGCCAGCAGGATCGCCAGGGTGGATGGCTACACCTTC. This codes for CASRIARVDGYTF.

This rearrangement joins TRBV18 to TRBJ2-1, with D possibly matching TRBD2 (7 bases). Germline-derived CDR1 and CDR2 are KGHSH and LQKENI. This CDR3 region has 15 residues. Trimming removed 3 bases from V and 8 bases from J, with 17 bases in between. The CDR3 is CASSPDSGVWDEQFF. The CDR3 nucleotides read TGTGCCAGCTCACCGGACAGCGGGGTCTGGGATGAGCAGTTCTTC.

CDR3 sequence: CASSSGVAYGYTF. The CDR3 DNA sequence: TGTGCCAGCAGCTCCGGAGTAGCCTATGGCTACACCTTC. The rearrangement uses TRBV7-9 and TRBJ1-2; D not resolved. Trimming shortened V by 4 bases and J by 4 bases, and 10 bases separated the two germline ends. This CDR3 comprises 13 residues. Germline-derived CDR1 and CDR2 are SEHNR and FQNEAQ (reference sequence).

The CDR3: CASRGLAGGRGNEQFF. CDR3 DNA sequence: TGTGCCAGCCGAGGACTAGCGGGAGGGCGGGGCAATGAGCAGTTCTTC. V and J are TRBV7-2 and TRBJ2-1; 15 bases match TRBD2. Germline V gene lookup returns CDR1 SGHTA and CDR2 FQGNSA. The length of the CDR3 is 16 residues. Trimming cost V 8 bases and J 6 bases; bases outside gene matches: 8. Full variable domain (remainder filled in from reference TRBV7-2 and TRBJ2-1): GAGVSQSPSNKVTEKGKDVELRCDPISGHTALYWYRQSLGQGLEFLIYFQGNSAPDKSGLPSDRFSAERTGGSVSTLTIQRTQQEDSAVYLCASRGLAGGRGNEQFFGPGTRLTVL.

The chain joins TRBV11-1 to TRBJ2-2, with 9 bases aligning to TRBD1. The length of the CDR3 is 16 residues. CDR1 and CDR2 (germline): SGHAT, FQDESV (reference sequence). V gave up 3 bases and J gave up 7 bases; unmatched junction bases: 9. The CDR3 nucleotides read TGTGCCAGCAGCTTGGGACAGGGTGCAGGGAACGGGGAGCTGTTTTTT. This codes for CASSLGQGAGNGELFF.

This clone was seen once. The chain carries TRBV30 and TRBJ2-5; TRBD2 matches 9 bases. Unmatched junction bases numbered 7, after V lost 2 bases and J lost 6 bases. The CDR3 totals 14 residues. Germline CDR1 is GTSNPN and CDR2 is SVGIG (reference sequence). CDR3 nucleotides: TGTGCCTGGAGTCGGCGGGGGGGCAGTCAGACCCAGTACTTC. It codes for CAWSRRGGSQTQYF.

This rearrangement joins TRBV9 to TRBJ2-5; tentatively, D is TRBD2 (6 bases). Germline assignment: CDR1 SGDLS and CDR2 YYNGEE. Trimming took 3 bases from V and 1 from J, leaving 10 bases between them. The CDR3 sequence is 14 residues long. The CDR3 is CASSGRESQETQYF. Written as DNA, the CDR3 is TGTGCCAGCAGCGGGAGGGAGTCCCAAGAGACCCAGTACTTC.

This chain links TRBV4-1 with TRBJ1-6; 7 nucleotides line up with TRBD1. Germline loops: CDR1 MGHRA, CDR2 YSYEKL. CDR3 length: 16 amino acids. Unmatched junction bases numbered 4, after V lost 3 bases and J lost 2 bases. The CDR3 coding sequence is TGCGCCAGCAGCCATCCTGGGACAGCCTATAATTCACCCCTCCACTTT. This codes for CASSHPGTAYNSPLHF.

The J gene is TRBJ1-1, the V gene TRBV5-1; D unresolved. Looked up from germline, CDR1 is SGHRS and CDR2 is YFSETQ. Trimming shortened V by 0 bases and J by 1 base, and 7 bases separated the two germline ends. This CDR3 spans 14 amino acids. In DNA form, the CDR3 reads TGCGCCAGCAGCTTGGTGTACGGGAACACTGAAGCTTTCTTT. Translated, it gives CASSLVYGNTEAFF.

The rearrangement uses TRBV11-1 and TRBJ2-1; TRBD2 matches at 9 bases. Germline CDR1 SGHAT, CDR2 FQDESV (reference sequence). J lost 7 bases, V lost 7 bases, and 8 bases had no gene match. This CDR3 is 14 amino acids long. This CDR3 reads CASTLLAGANEQFF. CDR3 in DNA: TGTGCCAGCACCCTCTTAGCGGGGGCGAATGAGCAGTTCTTC.

The chain employs TRBV5-1 and TRBJ1-5, with 8 bases matching TRBD1. CDR1 is SGHRS and CDR2 is YFSETQ in the germline V gene. Trimming cost V 2 bases and J 9 bases; bases outside gene matches: 1. This CDR3 region has 12 residues. CDR3 region: CASSLQGGPQHF. CDR3 DNA sequence: TGCGCCAGCAGCTTACAGGGGGGGCCCCAGCATTTT.

This clone was seen more than once but under ten times. The chain uses TRBV7-3 and TRBJ2-7; a possible D gene is TRBD2 (5 bases). CDR1 and CDR2 (germline): SGHTA, FQGTGA. This CDR3 region has 15 residues. V lost 3 bases to trimming and J lost 0 bases, with 12 bases between them. DNA of the CDR3: TGTGCCAGCAGCTTGCACGGGGAAAGCTCCTACGAGCAGTACTTC. Translation: CASSLHGESSYEQYF.

V usage is TRBV30 and J usage is TRBJ1-3; no clear D gene. The CDR3 has 13 amino acids. Trimming stripped 5 bases from V and 2 bases from J, with 10 bases between. Germline CDR1 reads GTSNPN; CDR2 reads SVGIG (reference sequence). For the CDR3, the DNA is TGTGCCTGGGCCAGGAATGCTGGAAACACCATATATTTT. This codes for CAWARNAGNTIYF.